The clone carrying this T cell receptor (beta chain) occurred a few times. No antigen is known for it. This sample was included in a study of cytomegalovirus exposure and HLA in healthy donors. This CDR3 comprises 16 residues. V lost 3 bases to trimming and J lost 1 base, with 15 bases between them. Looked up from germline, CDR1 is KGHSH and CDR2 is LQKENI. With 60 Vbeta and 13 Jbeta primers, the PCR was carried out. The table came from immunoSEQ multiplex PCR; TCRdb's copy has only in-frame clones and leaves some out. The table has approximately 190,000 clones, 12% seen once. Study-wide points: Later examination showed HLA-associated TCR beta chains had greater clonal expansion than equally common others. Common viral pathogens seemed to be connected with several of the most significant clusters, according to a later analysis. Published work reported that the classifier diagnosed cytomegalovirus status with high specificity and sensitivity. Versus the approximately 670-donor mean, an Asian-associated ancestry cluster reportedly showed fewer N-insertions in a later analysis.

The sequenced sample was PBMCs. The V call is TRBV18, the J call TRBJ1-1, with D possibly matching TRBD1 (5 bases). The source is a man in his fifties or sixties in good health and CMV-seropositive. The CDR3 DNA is TGTGCCAGCTCACCCTTAATGCGGGGCGAGAACACTGAAGCTTTCTTT. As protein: CASSPLMRGENTEAFF.